This T cell receptor beta chain was sequenced during a study of blood T cell repertoires in COVID-19. For the study at large: The samples span acute and convalescent COVID-19 from the United States, Italy and Spain. T cells, B-cell-depleted T cells, or PBMCs provided the cDNA or gDNA that served as material.

As handled by the study authors: Estimated nucleated cell counts came from reference gene primer amplification. The assay was immunoSEQ multiplex PCR, and TCRdb's table has in-frame clones only and misses some. V, J and clone size reflect that table, while D and trimming were determined from the DNA. The table records 250,000 or so clones, 88% of them present only once. The CDR3 sequence is 12 residues long. V lost 6 bases and J lost 4, with 10 bases in between. In germline, CDR1 is SQVTM, CDR2 ANQGSEA. Comments on this clone: Additional DNA sequences in this sample encode the identical CDR3.

The receptor was isolated from a middle-aged woman who had recovered from COVID-19. The chain couples TRBV29-1 to TRBJ1-5; TRBD1 might be the D (5 bases). Material: peripheral blood. CDR3 sequence reads: CSVGGGNQPQHF. In nucleotides, the CDR3 is TGCAGCGTGGGGGGAGGTAATCAGCCCCAGCATTTT.